The sequence of this T cell receptor (beta chain) was determined in a study of metastatic and nonmetastatic thyroid tumors. All patients were treatment-naive before thyroid surgery. Trimming cost V 4 bases and J 0 bases, with 16 bases left between them. Germline CDR1 is DFQATT and CDR2 is SNEGSKA (reference sequence). CDR3 length: 15 residues. How the authors handled the data: What underpinned the distant-metastasis classifier for papillary thyroid cancer was the set of CDR3 differences across clinicopathological groups. TCRdb redid the clone calls on the PCR reads using MiXCR. TCRdb's processing, not the authors', yielded these V and J calls. The table includes some 50,000 clones, around 20% detected once.

This clonotype originated in a male donor with papillary thyroid cancer or a benign thyroid nodule (not recorded which). Some clones in this sample may be carry-over from other donors' samples. Material for sequencing was blood. The chain carries TRBV20-1 and TRBJ2-7, with a tentative D call TRBD1 (5 bases). CDR3 sequence reads: CSAKSGVDSSYEQYF. CDR3 DNA: TGCAGTGCTAAATCTGGGGTCGACAGCTCCTACGAGCAGTACTTC.